This T cell receptor (beta chain) was profiled in a study of blood T cell repertoires in COVID-19 (dated by TCRdb to the early 2020s). The study in broad terms: The collaborator samples originated in the United States, Italy and Spain and spanned the acute and convalescent phases of COVID-19. Deeply sampled blood TCRbeta repertoires from subjects exposed to, actively infected with, or recovered from COVID-19 were included in the dataset. Where HLA class I and class II types were available, the types were taken from metadata supplied by the sample provider, not from assay-based typing. The material from the prospective study consisted of cDNA or gDNA derived from T cells, B-cell-depleted T cells, or PBMCs. The sample metadata nearly always contained a de-identified subject ID, COVID-19 status, age in years and sex. The samples were drawn from two sources: the first 160 participants of the ongoing ImmuneRACE study, and fewer than 1,500 subjects contributed by 6 global collaborators. The repertoires were made available in a free public database intended to serve as a resource for research on the immune response to SARS-CoV-2. What the authors observed across the whole study: How much clinical and demographic metadata was included differed by source and by participant, and the metadata was provided uncurated.

To note about this clone: The target of this receptor is not known. The record has no base qualities; no much larger clone is one base away.

Whole blood was collected in K2EDTA tubes by collaborating institutions according to the institutions' own protocols. For TCRbeta analysis, collaborators shipped samples as frozen whole blood, isolated PBMCs, or DNA extracted from either of those sample types. The junction shows trimming of 3 bases on V and 8 bases on J, and the gene matches do not reach 6 bases of it. Looking up the germline V gene yields CDR1 LGHNA and CDR2 YSLEER. Reading from cysteine to phenylalanine, the CDR3 counts 15 amino acids. The kept DNA is CDR3 alone, 45 bases in frame from the first base. The immunoSEQ Assay, a bias-controlled multiplex PCR, was used to amplify TCRbeta CDR3 regions from genomic DNA. The paper's processing steps were these. Nucleated cell counts per sample were estimated from amplification of reference gene primers within the assay. To quantify the absolute abundance of each unique TCRbeta CDR3 rearrangement, sequence reads were collapsed and filtered. For each sample, productive Simpson clonality was calculated by taking the square root of Simpson's diversity index across productive rearrangements. Entries here come from immuneACCESS through TCRdb and include only in-frame sequences with V and J called. Some clones fail to appear in such tables; in the studies checked, an unresolved V gene covers under half of the shortfall, and the cause of the remainder is unknown. The V and J calls and clone size were taken over from that table, and D and trimming were inferred from the DNA. This sample comprises 65,000 to 85,000 clones, 80% to 90% of them detected only once. The biggest ten clones account for 2.7% of the sample.

The chain employs TRBV4-3 and TRBJ1-4, and TRBD1 matches 10 of the central bases. Sequencing was carried out using peripheral blood. The receptor's source is a man in his fifties or sixties with acute or convalescent COVID-19. The DNA sequence is as follows: TGCGCCAGCAGCCAGGCAGGGGGACAGGGGGAAAAACTGTTTTTT. Its protein product is CASSQAGGQGEKLFF.